This paragraph covers one T cell receptor beta chain sequence. In the study's own analysis: Researchers report that nucleated cell counts were estimated from reference gene primer amplification. The method was immunoSEQ multiplex PCR; TCRdb's version includes in-frame clones alone and lacks a portion of them. The D gene and trimming were derived from the DNA, and the V and J assignments and clone size from that table. The data contain around 700,000 clones, approximately 90% of them singletons. The CDR3 runs 12 residues. Trimming cost V 2 bases and J 11 bases, with 12 bases left between them. This entry is derived from a study of blood T cell repertoires in COVID-19. Study context: Acute-phase and convalescent COVID-19 samples originated in the United States, Italy and Spain. Sample material is recorded as cDNA or gDNA derived from T cells, B-cell-depleted T cells, or PBMCs.

The specimen was peripheral blood. The V gene is TRBV12-3 or TRBV12-4, the J gene TRBJ1-1; D unclear. The clonotype originates from a woman younger than 35 with acute or convalescent COVID-19. For the CDR3, the DNA is TGTGCCAGCAGTTTAAGCGCTAAGTGGGCTTTCTTT. It is translated as CASSLSAKWAFF.